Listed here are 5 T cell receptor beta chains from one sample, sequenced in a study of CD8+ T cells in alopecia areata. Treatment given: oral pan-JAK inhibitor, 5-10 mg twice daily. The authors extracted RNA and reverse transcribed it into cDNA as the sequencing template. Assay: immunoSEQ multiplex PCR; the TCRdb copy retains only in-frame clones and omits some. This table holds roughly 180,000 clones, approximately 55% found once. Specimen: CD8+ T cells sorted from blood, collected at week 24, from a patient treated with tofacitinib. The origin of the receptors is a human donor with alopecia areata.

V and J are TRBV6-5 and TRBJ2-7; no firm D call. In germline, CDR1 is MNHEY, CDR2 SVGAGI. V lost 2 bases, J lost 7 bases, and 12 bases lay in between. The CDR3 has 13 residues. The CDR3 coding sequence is TGTGCCAGCAGTTACAGTCCGGAAGGGGAGCAGTACTTC. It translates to CASSYSPEGEQYF.

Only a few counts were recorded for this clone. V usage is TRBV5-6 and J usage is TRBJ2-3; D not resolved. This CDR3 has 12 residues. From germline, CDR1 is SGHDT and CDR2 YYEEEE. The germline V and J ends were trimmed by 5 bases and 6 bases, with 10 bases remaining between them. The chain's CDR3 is CASSPTGDTQYF. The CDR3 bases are TGTGCCAGCAGTCCGACTGGGGATACGCAGTATTTT.

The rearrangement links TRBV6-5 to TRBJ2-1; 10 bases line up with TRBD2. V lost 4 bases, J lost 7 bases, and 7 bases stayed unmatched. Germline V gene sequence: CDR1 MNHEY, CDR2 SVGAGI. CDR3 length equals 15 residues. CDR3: CASSLIAGGGNEQFF. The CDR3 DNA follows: TGTGCCAGCAGTTTAATAGCGGGGGGCGGGAATGAGCAGTTCTTC.

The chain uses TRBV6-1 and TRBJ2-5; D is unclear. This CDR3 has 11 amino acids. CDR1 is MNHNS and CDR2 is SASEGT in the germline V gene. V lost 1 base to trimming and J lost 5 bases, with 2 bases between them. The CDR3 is CASSEGETQYF. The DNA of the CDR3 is TGTGCCAGCAGTGAAGGCGAGACCCAGTACTTC.

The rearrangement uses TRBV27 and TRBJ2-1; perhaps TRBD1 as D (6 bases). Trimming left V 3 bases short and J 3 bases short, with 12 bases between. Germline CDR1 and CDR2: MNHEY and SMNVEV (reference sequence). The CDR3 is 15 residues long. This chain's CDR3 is CASSFGGGHYNEQFF. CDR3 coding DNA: TGTGCCAGCAGTTTTGGGGGCGGACACTACAATGAGCAGTTCTTC.